This TCR beta chain was captured by sequencing in a study of CD8+CD57+ T cells in acquired aplastic anemia. All sequencing subjects had displayed CD8+CD57+ cell expansion on flow cytometry. Researchers used genomic DNA as the template to profile TCR beta VDJ and CDR3. In TCRdb, the reads were re-called with MiXCR into one record per CDR3 protein. The table lists approximately 220,000 distinct CDR3 sequences, roughly 50% of them singletons. The sample holds a few counts of this clonotype. This CDR3 has 13 residues. V shed 6 bases and J 5 bases; nucleotides not matched to a gene: 0. Germline V CDR1 and CDR2: ENHRY, SYGVKD.

Input material: sorted CD4+, CD8+, or CD8+CD57+ T cells (not recorded which) from PBMCs. The chain couples TRBV10-3 to TRBJ1-6; 8 bases line up with TRBD1. The receptor comes from a human donor with aplastic anemia. The CDR3 region has the DNA TGTGCCATCAGGGGACAGGATAATTCACCCCTCCACTTT. Translation: CAIRGQDNSPLHF.